The 14 T cell receptor beta chains in this list originate from one sample, sequenced in a study of T cells in women clearing cervical HPV infection (dated by TCRdb to between 2018 and 2020). Libraries were constructed by the immunoSEQ multiplex PCR assay. As stored in TCRdb, this immuneACCESS dataset retains in-frame rearrangements with V and J assigned. A fraction of the clones does not appear; measured against another copy, unresolved V genes explain less than half of the discrepancy, and the remainder lacks a known reason. The table for this sample lists tens of thousands of clones. The ten largest make up under 8.5% of the sample. Sequenced input: blood buffy coat. Source of these receptors: a woman between 18 and 70 years old with a cervical HPV16 infection that either progressed to CIN3+ or cleared (not recorded which).

About this clone itself: With the read ending 3 residues before the CDR3 end, the germline J gene is used to fill in that end. V and J are TRBV20-1 and TRBJ2-3, with TRBD1 identical over 7 bases. From germline, CDR1 is DFQATT and CDR2 SNEGSKA (reference sequence). After removal of 6 bases from V and 2 bases from J, the junction contained 8 bases not matched to a gene. The CDR3 totals 14 residues. Incomplete CDR3 DNA: TGCAGTGCAGTGGGAACAGGGGACACAGATACG. As protein: CSAVGTGDTDT. The entire CDR3 protein reads CSAVGTGDTDTQYF.

About this clone itself: The read terminates 3 residues before the CDR3 end, so the remaining end is supplied by the germline J gene. The chain uses TRBV20-1 and TRBJ2-2; no clear D gene. Per the germline V gene, CDR1 is DFQATT and CDR2 is SNEGSKA (reference sequence). The V end lost 6 bases, the J end lost 5 bases, and 13 bases lay between the germline ends. The CDR3 has 13 residues. The sequenced part of the CDR3 DNA is TGCAGTGCCAAAACCACCGGGACCGGGGAG. Translated: CSAKTTGTGE. In full, the CDR3 is CSAKTTGTGELFF.

About this clone: Read sequence stops 3 residues before the CDR3 end, and the germline J gene provides the missing end. V usage is TRBV7-2 and J usage is TRBJ1-3, with D uncertain. Trimming shortened V by 8 bases and J by 2 bases, and 16 bases separated the two germline ends. Germline-derived CDR1 and CDR2 are SGHTA and FQGNSA. CDR3 size: 15 residues. Partial CDR3 DNA: TGTGCCAGCCTCCCGGGGTCCAAAACTGGAAACACC. Its protein is CASLPGSKTGNT. The whole CDR3 reads CASLPGSKTGNTIYF.

CDR3 DNA (partial): TGTGCCAGCTCACCATACCTCCGGGACAGGGGGTCGACTGAA. Residues: CASSPYLRDRGSTE. The CDR3 in its entirety is CASSPYLRDRGSTEAFF. This sequence joins TRBV18 and TRBJ1-1; 11 bases agree with TRBD1. The CDR3 end is not reached by the read, which stops 3 residues before it; the germline J gene fills it in. V was pared by 2 bases and J by 5 bases, with 10 bases of the junction left unmatched. CDR1 is KGHSH, CDR2 LQKENI, per germline. The CDR3 length is 17 residues.

CDR3 sequence: CASSYSTGRKLFF. The CDR3 DNA, read in part, is TGTGCCAGCAGTTACTCGACAGGGCGAAAG. The chain couples TRBV6-2 or TRBV6-3 to TRBJ2-2, with 7 bases identical to TRBD1. The read ends 3 residues early relative to the CDR3; the germline J gene fills the gap. From germline, CDR1 is MNHEY and CDR2 SVGEGT. This CDR3 is 13 amino acids long.

About this clone itself: The read ends 3 residues before the CDR3 terminus; that terminus is restored from the germline J gene. The chain links TRBV30 to TRBJ1-5, with a weak D call TRBD1 (6 bases). The germline CDR1 and CDR2 sequences are GTSNPN and SVGIG (reference sequence). Trimming took off 4 bases at V and 0 bases at J, with 13 bases between the two ends. This CDR3 is built from 15 residues. The CDR3 protein is CAWKPRGYSNQPQHF. The sequenced part of the CDR3 DNA is TGTGCCTGGAAACCCAGGGGTTATAGCAATCAGCCC.

With respect to this clone: The read terminates 3 residues ahead of where the CDR3 ends, so the germline J gene completes it. The chain has TRBV6-4 and TRBJ2-2; 7 nucleotides agree with TRBD1. With 5 bases clipped from V and 2 bases from J, the junction kept 5 bases outside the gene matches. The CDR3 runs to 15 residues. Germline V gene data show CDR1 as MRHNA and CDR2 as SNTAGT. The part of the CDR3 DNA that was read is TGTGCCAGCAGTAAGGGACAGACTAACACCGGGGAG. Translating gives CASSKGQTNTGE. The whole CDR3 region reads CASSKGQTNTGELFF.

As concerns this clone: The DNA ends 3 residues before the CDR3 does, and the rest of the CDR3 is filled in from the germline J gene. The chain employs TRBV14 and TRBJ1-1; 7 bases match TRBD1. CDR3 length equals 15 residues. The germline V gene has CDR1 SGHDN and CDR2 FVKESK. V was clipped by 5 bases and J by 1 base; unmatched bases: 7. The covered CDR3 bases are TGTGCCAGCAGCATACTGACAGGGTGGAACACTGAA. This translates into CASSILTGWNTE. The CDR3 in its entirety is CASSILTGWNTEAFF.

As regards this clone: The read ends 3 residues before the CDR3 terminus; that terminus is restored from the germline J gene. Other DNA sequences in the same sample also yield this CDR3. V usage is TRBV18 and J usage is TRBJ2-7; TRBD1 matches at 8 bases. V was clipped by 6 bases and J by 3 bases; unmatched bases: 10. This CDR3 has 15 residues. CDR1 KGHSH and CDR2 LQKENI come from the germline V gene. The CDR3 sequence is CASSPPGTGNYEQYF. The part of the CDR3 DNA that was read is TGTGCCAGCTCCCCCCCCGGGACAGGCAACTACGAG.

Turning to this clone: The CDR3 end falls 3 residues outside the read, so it is completed with the germline J gene. The gene calls are TRBV5-1 and TRBJ2-7; the match to TRBD2 covers 8 bases. With V trimmed by 4 bases and J by 6 bases, 6 bases remained unmatched. The CDR3 length is 13 residues. The germline V gene has CDR1 SGHRS and CDR2 YFSETQ. The part of the CDR3 DNA that was read is TGCGCCAGCAGCGGTCCCGGGGGGGGCGAG. Its translation: CASSGPGGGE. The whole CDR3 protein reads CASSGPGGGEQYF.

Remarks on this clone: The CDR3 extends 3 residues past the end of the read, so its final part is completed from the germline J gene. The V and J genes are TRBV20-1 and TRBJ2-1; D not resolved. Germline assignment: CDR1 DFQATT and CDR2 SNEGSKA (reference sequence). The CDR3 runs 14 residues. V lost 7 bases to trimming and J lost 7 bases, with 20 bases between them. Incomplete CDR3 DNA: TGCAGTGTCAAGGTCAGTGCCTCCTCGAATGAG. This sequence encodes CSVKVSASSNE. The whole CDR3 sequence reads CSVKVSASSNEQFF.

CDR3 bases read: TGTGCCAGCAGCTTGCTAGGATTCAATGAGGAGACC. Amino acid sequence: CASSLLGFNEET. The CDR3 in full is CASSLLGFNEETQYF. The chain combines TRBV5-5 with TRBJ2-5; D is unclear. The sequenced fragment ends 3 residues before the CDR3 boundary, so the rest is inferred from the germline J gene. Germline V gene sequence: CDR1 SGHKS, CDR2 YYEKEE (reference sequence). The length of the CDR3 is 15 residues. Trimming removed 1 base at V and 5 bases at J, with 15 bases between. Based on the CDR3 plus reference TRBV5-5 and TRBJ2-5, the full variable domain is DAGVTQSPTHLIKTRGQQVTLRCSPISGHKSVSWYQQVLGQGPQFIFQYYEKEERGRGNFPDRFSARQFPNYSSELNVNALLLGDSALYLCASSLLGFNEETQYFGPGTRLLVL.

This chain's CDR3 is CATSRAHLKQGYEQYF. The covered CDR3 bases are TGTGCCACCAGCAGAGCCCACCTTAAACAGGGTTACGAG. This rearrangement joins TRBV15 to TRBJ2-7, with D perhaps matching TRBD1 (6 bases). The read ends 3 residues before the CDR3 terminus; that terminus is restored from the germline J gene. The CDR3 is 16 amino acids. CDR1 and CDR2 (germline): LNHNV, YYDKDF (reference sequence). V dropped 1 base and J dropped 4 bases, with 17 bases sitting between them.

Details on this clone: Sequencing ends 3 residues short of the CDR3 end; the germline J gene provides the rest. This chain uses TRBV14 with TRBJ2-3; TRBD2 matches at 10 bases. The germline CDR1 and CDR2 sequences are SGHDN and FVKESK. The CDR3 is 15 residues long. V lost 4 bases and J lost 4; bases outside the gene matches: 5. This chain's CDR3 is CASSPWTSGADTQYF. CDR3 bases read: TGTGCCAGCAGCCCCTGGACTAGCGGTGCAGATACG. The full variable domain, completed using reference TRBV14 and TRBJ2-3, is EAGVTQFPSHSVIEKGQTVTLRCDPISGHDNLYWYRRVMGKEIKFLLHFVKESKQDESGMPNNRFLAERTGGTYSTLKVQPAELEDSGVYFCASSPWTSGADTQYFGPGTRLTVL.